Shown below are 20 T cell receptor beta chains from a single sample sequenced in a study of blood T cell repertoires in COVID-19 (TCRdb year 2020). Library creation used the immunoSEQ multiplex PCR assay. TCRdb provides this immuneACCESS table in a form limited to in-frame rearrangements. Some clones are lacking; in checked studies, under half of them reflect an unresolved V gene, and why the rest are absent is not known. In this sample the table shows about 300,000 clones, 83% of which occur a single time. The top ten clones comprise roughly 1.1% of the sample. The sample comprised peripheral blood. These receptors all come from a woman between 50 and 59 years old with acute or convalescent COVID-19.

This clone showed up just a few times. The chain links TRBV10-1 to TRBJ1-1, with D perhaps matching TRBD1 (5 bases). CDR1 is WNHNN and CDR2 is SYGVQD in the germline V gene (reference sequence). The CDR3 sequence is 16 residues long. V lost 7 bases, J lost 1 base, and 19 bases lay in between. The CDR3 is CASNGGAAGENTEAFF. In DNA form, the CDR3 reads TGCGCCAGCAACGGAGGGGCGGCGGGGGAGAACACTGAAGCTTTCTTT.

This clone has just a few counts. The genes are TRBV28 and TRBJ2-3; D remains ambiguous. From germline, CDR1 is MDHEN and CDR2 SYDVKM. The length of the CDR3 is 13 residues. V was trimmed by 7 bases and J by 0 bases, leaving 8 bases between them. CDR3 DNA: TGTGCCAGCACCCGTTTTAGCACAGATACGCAGTATTTT. This codes for CASTRFSTDTQYF.

V usage is TRBV19 and J usage is TRBJ1-2, with 10 positions matching TRBD1. The ends lost 5 bases at V and 0 bases at J; junction bases unmatched: 15. CDR3 length equals 19 residues. CDR1 is LNHDA and CDR2 is SQIVND in the germline V gene (reference sequence). This chain's CDR3 is CASSRSTRQGASTNYGYTF. The CDR3, as DNA: TGTGCCAGTAGTCGCTCTACCCGACAGGGGGCGAGTACTAACTATGGCTACACCTTC.

The genes are TRBV12-3 or TRBV12-4 and TRBJ1-1; D may be TRBD1 (5 bases). This CDR3 is 13 amino acids long. V shed 3 bases and J shed 6 bases, with 11 bases lying between them. The DNA of the CDR3 is TGTGCCAGCAGTTTTGGGGGGAAATCTGAAGCTTTCTTT. It codes for CASSFGGKSEAFF.

This clone has only one observation. The gene calls are TRBV4-2 and TRBJ1-1; 7 nucleotides line up with TRBD1. Germline V gene lookup returns CDR1 LGHNA and CDR2 YNFKEQ. V trimming: 4 bases; J trimming: 1 base; junction bases outside the gene matches: 6. The CDR3 contains 15 residues. DNA for the CDR3: TGTGCCAGCAGCCCAGCCGGGACAGCGAACACTGAAGCTTTCTTT. It yields the protein CASSPAGTANTEAFF.

This chain links TRBV11-2 with TRBJ1-1, with 8 bases identical to TRBD1. The CDR3 extends over 17 amino acids. V lost 1 base and J lost 4; bases outside the gene matches: 11. The germline V gene has CDR1 SGHAT and CDR2 FQNNGV. The CDR3 is CASSLGTGGWMGTEAFF. Here the CDR3 DNA reads TGTGCCAGCAGCTTAGGAACAGGGGGGTGGATGGGCACTGAAGCTTTCTTT.

This clone was detected once. The chain links TRBV6-5 to TRBJ1-6; perhaps TRBD1 as D (6 bases). V lost 0 bases and J lost 8, with 8 bases in between. Germline CDR1 and CDR2: MNHEY and SVGAGI. CDR3 length equals 14 residues. The CDR3 spells CASSYSQGYSPLHF. DNA of the CDR3: TGTGCCAGCAGTTACTCACAGGGCTATTCACCCCTCCACTTT.

This chain joins TRBV27 and TRBJ1-5; 8 bases map to TRBD1. CDR1 and CDR2 from the germline V gene are MNHEY and SMNVEV (reference sequence). This CDR3 contains 14 residues. With 6 bases clipped from V and 7 bases from J, the junction kept 8 bases outside the gene matches. The CDR3 sequence: CASRATGAGQPQHF. CDR3 in DNA: TGTGCCAGCAGGGCGACAGGGGCAGGCCAGCCCCAGCATTTT.

The chain recombines TRBV18 with TRBJ1-5; D not resolved. CDR3 length: 16 residues. Germline-derived CDR1 and CDR2 are KGHSH and LQKENI. V dropped 2 bases and J dropped 0 bases, with 11 bases sitting between them. The CDR3 nucleotides are TGTGCCAGCTCACCAGGTCTTCGGTATAGCAATCAGCCCCAGCATTTT. This translates into CASSPGLRYSNQPQHF.

J is TRBJ1-2 and V is TRBV12-3 or TRBV12-4, with TRBD1 identical over 8 bases. The CDR3 has 12 amino acids. Trimming cost V 6 bases and J 8 bases; bases outside gene matches: 5. CDR3 nucleotide sequence: TGTGCCAGCAGGGGACAGGTCGAAGGCTACACCTTC. Translated: CASRGQVEGYTF.

The chain has TRBV5-1 and TRBJ1-2; D perhaps matches TRBD1 (6 bases). Germline loops: CDR1 SGHRS, CDR2 YFSETQ. This CDR3 spans 15 amino acids. V was clipped by 2 bases and J by 3 bases, with 14 bases between them. In DNA form, the CDR3 reads TGCGCCAGCAGCTTAGGTAACAGGGAAGACTATGGCTACACCTTC. It encodes CASSLGNREDYGYTF.

The chain employs TRBV25-1 and TRBJ2-7; no definite D call. V lost 4 bases and J 3 bases, leaving 7 bases between the germline ends. From germline, CDR1 is MGHDK and CDR2 SYGVNS. CDR3 length: 12 amino acids. The CDR3: CASSATGYEQYV. CDR3 coding DNA: TGTGCCAGCAGTGCCACGGGCTACGAGCAGTACGTC.

The rearrangement links TRBV4-1 to TRBJ2-7; no definite D call. CDR1 is MGHRA and CDR2 is YSYEKL in the germline V gene. CDR3 size: 15 residues. V was pared by 0 bases and J by 6 bases, with 15 bases between. CDR3 DNA sequence: TGCGCCAGCAGCCAAGAAGAAACAGTATTAGGCGAGCAGTACTTC. The encoded protein is CASSQEETVLGEQYF.

This chain uses TRBV7-9 with TRBJ1-4; TRBD1 might be the D (6 bases). CDR3 length: 15 residues. From germline, CDR1 is SEHNR and CDR2 FQNEAQ (reference sequence). Deletions cut 5 bases from V and 0 bases from J, with 10 bases between. CDR3 in DNA: TGTGCCAGCAGCCAAGGGGGAGCAACTAATGAAAAACTGTTTTTT. Protein: CASSQGGATNEKLFF.

The rearrangement links TRBV7-9 to TRBJ1-1; TRBD1 might be the D (5 bases). The germline CDR1 and CDR2 sequences are SEHNR and FQNEAQ (reference sequence). V was cut by 5 bases and J by 1 base, with 11 bases left in between. CDR3 length: 14 amino acids. The CDR3 is CASSRGGENTEAFF. The CDR3 DNA follows: TGTGCCAGCAGCCGGGGCGGGGAGAACACTGAAGCTTTCTTT.

CDR3 in amino acids: CASSVSGGNGYNEQFF. DNA for the CDR3: TGTGCCAGCAGCGTTAGCGGGGGGAACGGCTACAATGAGCAGTTCTTC. This sequence joins TRBV9 and TRBJ2-1, with 10 bases aligning to TRBD2. This CDR3 is 16 amino acids long. J was trimmed by 3 bases and V by 2 bases; bases with no gene match: 5. The germline V gene encodes CDR1 SGDLS and CDR2 YYNGEE.

The chain combines TRBV6-5 with TRBJ1-1, with 7 bases matching TRBD1. Germline assignment: CDR1 MNHEY and CDR2 SVGAGI. With 6 bases clipped from V and 3 bases from J, the junction kept 7 bases outside the gene matches. This CDR3 contains 14 residues. The CDR3: CASSPGTAHTEAFF. DNA of the CDR3: TGTGCCAGCAGCCCCGGGACAGCCCACACTGAAGCTTTCTTT.

This clone is a singleton in its sample. The chain uses TRBV7-2 and TRBJ2-3, with 12 bases matching TRBD2. This CDR3 has 14 residues. The ends lost 5 bases at V and 5 bases at J; junction bases unmatched: 2. Germline CDR1 reads SGHTA; CDR2 reads FQGNSA. As DNA, the CDR3 is TGTGCCAGCAGCAAGACTAGCGGGAGAGATACGCAGTATTTT. Protein sequence: CASSKTSGRDTQYF.

The chain uses TRBV19 and TRBJ2-5, with a weak D call TRBD1 (6 bases). Germline V gene data show CDR1 as LNHDA and CDR2 as SQIVND (reference sequence). This CDR3 is built from 14 residues. Trimming left V 2 bases short and J 0 bases short, with 7 bases between. CDR3 DNA sequence: TGTGCCAGTAGTATAACAGGGAACCAAGAGACCCAGTACTTC. It specifies CASSITGNQETQYF. Filled out from reference TRBV19 and TRBJ2-5, the complete variable domain reads DGGITQSPKYLFRKEGQNVTLSCEQNLNHDAMYWYRQDPGQGLRLIYYSQIVNDFQKGDIAEGYSVSREKKESFPLTVTSAQKNPTAFYLCASSITGNQETQYFGPGTRLLVL.

This clone was observed a single time. The chain uses TRBV9 and TRBJ2-1, with D tentatively TRBD2 (6 bases). Between the trimmed V and J ends, which lost 3 bases and 7 bases, there was a span of 14 bases. CDR1 SGDLS and CDR2 YYNGEE come from the germline V gene. The CDR3 covers 14 residues. The CDR3 is CASSAPEGLNEQFF. Here the CDR3 DNA reads TGTGCCAGCAGCGCCCCGGAGGGCCTGAATGAGCAGTTCTTC.